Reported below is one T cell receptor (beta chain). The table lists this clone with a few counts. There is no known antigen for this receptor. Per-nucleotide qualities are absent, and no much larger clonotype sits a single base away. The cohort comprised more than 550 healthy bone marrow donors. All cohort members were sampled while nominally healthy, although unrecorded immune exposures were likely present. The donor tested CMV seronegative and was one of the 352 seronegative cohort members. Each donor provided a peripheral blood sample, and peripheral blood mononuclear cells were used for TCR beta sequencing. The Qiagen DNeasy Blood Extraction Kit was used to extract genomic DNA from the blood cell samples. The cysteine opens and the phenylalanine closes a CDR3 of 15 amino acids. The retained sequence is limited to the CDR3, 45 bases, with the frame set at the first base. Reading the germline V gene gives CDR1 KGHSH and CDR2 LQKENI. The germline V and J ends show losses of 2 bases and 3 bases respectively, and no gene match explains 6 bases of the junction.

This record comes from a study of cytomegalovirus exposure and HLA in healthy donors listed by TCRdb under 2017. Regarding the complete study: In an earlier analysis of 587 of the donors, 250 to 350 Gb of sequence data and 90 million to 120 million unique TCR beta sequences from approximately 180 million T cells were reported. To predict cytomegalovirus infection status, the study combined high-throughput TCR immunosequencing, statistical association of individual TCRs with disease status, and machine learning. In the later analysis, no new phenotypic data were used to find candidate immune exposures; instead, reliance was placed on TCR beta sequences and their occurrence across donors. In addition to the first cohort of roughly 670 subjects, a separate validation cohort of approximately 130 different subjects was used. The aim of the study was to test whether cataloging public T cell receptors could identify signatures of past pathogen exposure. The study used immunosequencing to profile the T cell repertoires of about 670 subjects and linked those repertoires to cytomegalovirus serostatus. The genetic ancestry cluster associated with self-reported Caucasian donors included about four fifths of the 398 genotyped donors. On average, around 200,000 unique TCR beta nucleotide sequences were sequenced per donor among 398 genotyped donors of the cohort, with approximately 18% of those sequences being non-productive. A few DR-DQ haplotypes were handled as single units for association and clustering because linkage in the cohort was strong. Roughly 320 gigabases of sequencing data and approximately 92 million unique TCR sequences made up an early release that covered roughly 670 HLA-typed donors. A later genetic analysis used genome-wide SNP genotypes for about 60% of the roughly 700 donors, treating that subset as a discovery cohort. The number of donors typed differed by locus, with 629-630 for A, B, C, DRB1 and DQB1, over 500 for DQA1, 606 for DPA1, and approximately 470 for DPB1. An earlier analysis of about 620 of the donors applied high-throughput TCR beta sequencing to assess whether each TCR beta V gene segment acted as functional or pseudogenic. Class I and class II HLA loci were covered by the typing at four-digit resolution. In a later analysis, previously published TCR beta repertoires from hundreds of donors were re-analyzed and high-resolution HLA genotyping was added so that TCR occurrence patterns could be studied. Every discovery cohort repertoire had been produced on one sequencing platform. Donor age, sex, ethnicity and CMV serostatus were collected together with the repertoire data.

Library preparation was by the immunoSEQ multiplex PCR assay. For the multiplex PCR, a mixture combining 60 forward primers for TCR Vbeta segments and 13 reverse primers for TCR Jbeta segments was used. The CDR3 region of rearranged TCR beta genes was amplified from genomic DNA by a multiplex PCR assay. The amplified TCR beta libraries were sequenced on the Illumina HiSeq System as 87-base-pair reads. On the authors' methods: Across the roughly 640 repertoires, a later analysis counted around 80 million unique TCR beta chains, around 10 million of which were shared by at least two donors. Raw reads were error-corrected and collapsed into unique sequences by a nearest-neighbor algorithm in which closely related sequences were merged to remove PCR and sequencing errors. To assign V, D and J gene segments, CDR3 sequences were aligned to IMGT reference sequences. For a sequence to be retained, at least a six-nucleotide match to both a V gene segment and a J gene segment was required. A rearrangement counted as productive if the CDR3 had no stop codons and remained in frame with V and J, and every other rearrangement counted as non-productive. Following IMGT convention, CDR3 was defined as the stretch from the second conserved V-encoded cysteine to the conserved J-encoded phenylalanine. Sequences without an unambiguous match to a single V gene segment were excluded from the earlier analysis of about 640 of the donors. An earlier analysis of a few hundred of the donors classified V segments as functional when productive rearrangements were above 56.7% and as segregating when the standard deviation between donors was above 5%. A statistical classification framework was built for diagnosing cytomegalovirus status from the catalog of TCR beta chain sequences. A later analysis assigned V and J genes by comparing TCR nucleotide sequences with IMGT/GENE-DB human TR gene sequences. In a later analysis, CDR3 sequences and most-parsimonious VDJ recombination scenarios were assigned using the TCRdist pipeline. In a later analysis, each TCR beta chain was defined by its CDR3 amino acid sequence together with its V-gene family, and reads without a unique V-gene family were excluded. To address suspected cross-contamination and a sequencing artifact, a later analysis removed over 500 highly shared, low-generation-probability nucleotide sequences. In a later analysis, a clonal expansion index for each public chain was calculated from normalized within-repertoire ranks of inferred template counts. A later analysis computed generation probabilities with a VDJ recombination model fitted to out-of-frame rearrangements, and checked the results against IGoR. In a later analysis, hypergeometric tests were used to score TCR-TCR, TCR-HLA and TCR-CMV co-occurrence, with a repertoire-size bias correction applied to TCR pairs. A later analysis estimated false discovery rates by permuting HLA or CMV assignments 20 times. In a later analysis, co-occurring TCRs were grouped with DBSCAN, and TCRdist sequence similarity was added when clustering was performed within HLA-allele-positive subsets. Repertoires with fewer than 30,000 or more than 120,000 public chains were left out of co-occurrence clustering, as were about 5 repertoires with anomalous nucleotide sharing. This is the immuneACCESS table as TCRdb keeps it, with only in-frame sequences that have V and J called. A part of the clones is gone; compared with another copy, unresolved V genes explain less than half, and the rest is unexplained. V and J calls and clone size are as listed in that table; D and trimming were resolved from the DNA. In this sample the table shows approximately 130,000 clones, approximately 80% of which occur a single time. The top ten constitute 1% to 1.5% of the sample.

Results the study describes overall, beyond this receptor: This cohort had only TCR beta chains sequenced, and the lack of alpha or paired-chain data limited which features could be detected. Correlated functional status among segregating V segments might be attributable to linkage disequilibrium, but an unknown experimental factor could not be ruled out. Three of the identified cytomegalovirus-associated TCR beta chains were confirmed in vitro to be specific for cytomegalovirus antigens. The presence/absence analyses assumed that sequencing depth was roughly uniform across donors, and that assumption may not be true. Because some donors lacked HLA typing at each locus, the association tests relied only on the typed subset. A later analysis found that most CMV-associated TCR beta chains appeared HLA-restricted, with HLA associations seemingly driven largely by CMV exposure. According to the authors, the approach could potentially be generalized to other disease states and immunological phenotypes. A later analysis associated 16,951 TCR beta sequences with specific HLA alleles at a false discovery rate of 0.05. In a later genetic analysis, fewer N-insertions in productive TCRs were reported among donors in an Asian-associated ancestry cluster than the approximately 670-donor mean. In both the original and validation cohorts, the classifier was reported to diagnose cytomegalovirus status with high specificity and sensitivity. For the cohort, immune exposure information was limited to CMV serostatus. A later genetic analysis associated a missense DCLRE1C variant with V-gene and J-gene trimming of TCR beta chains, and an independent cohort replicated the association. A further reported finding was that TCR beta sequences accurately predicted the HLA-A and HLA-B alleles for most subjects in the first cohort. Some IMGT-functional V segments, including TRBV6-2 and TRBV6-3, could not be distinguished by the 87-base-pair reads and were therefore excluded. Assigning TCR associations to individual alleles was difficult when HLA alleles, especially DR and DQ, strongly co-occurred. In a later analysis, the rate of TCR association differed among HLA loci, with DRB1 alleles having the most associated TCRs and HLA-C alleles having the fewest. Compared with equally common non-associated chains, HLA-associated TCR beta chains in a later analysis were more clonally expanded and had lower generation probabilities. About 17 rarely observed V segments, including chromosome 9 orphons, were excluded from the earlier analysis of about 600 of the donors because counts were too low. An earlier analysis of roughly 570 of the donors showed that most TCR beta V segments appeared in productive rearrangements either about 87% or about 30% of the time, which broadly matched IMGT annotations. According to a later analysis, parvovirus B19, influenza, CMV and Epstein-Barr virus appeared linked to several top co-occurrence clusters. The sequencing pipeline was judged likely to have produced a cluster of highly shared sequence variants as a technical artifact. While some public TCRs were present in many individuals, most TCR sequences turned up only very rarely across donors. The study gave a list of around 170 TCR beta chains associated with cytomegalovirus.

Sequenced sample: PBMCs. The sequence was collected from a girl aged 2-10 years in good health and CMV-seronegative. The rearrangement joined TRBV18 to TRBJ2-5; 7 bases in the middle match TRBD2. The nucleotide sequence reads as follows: TGTGCCAGCTCACCAATGGCGGGAGAGGAAGAGACCCAGTACTTC. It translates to CASSPMAGEEETQYF.